Below, 17 T cell receptor beta chains from the same sample are listed, as sequenced in a study of T cell responses to AZD1222 COVID-19 vaccine. Assay used: immunoSEQ multiplex PCR; TCRdb lists only in-frame clones, some missing. The sample includes over 110,000 clones, roughly 91% of them seen just once. This specimen consisted of peripheral blood, obtained on day 0 of AZD1222 vaccination. The receptor set was obtained from an adult in good health.

This clone was counted once. The V gene is TRBV9, the J gene TRBJ1-1, with a possible D match to TRBD1 (5 bases). The CDR3 contains 15 residues. Per the germline V gene, CDR1 is SGDLS and CDR2 is YYNGEE. V gave up 4 bases and J gave up 7 bases, with 20 bases separating them. The CDR3 loop is CASSPTPGQQYEAFF. The CDR3 DNA reads TGTGCCAGCAGCCCTACTCCGGGGCAGCAATATGAAGCTTTCTTT.

The chain combines TRBV7-9 with TRBJ2-7; weak D call: TRBD2 (6 bases). This CDR3 spans 15 amino acids. Germline V gives CDR1 SEHNR, CDR2 FQNEAQ (reference sequence). V was pared by 3 bases and J by 2 bases, with 14 bases between. CDR3 nucleotides: TGTGCCAGCAGCTTTGGAGCGGGTGTCACCTACGAGCAGTACTTC. It codes for CASSFGAGVTYEQYF.

The V call is TRBV21-1, the J call TRBJ1-5. TRBV21-1 is designated a pseudogene. CDR3 length: 16 residues. As DNA, the CDR3 is TGTGCCAGCAGCCGGGGGGACAGCTATAGCAATCAGCCCCAGCATTTT. Its translation is CASSRGDSYSNQPQHF.

The rearrangement links TRBV7-3 to TRBJ2-1, with 14 bases lining up with TRBD2. Trimming at V came to 5 bases and at J to 6 bases, leaving 3 bases not matched to a gene. Germline values: CDR1 SGHTA, CDR2 FQGTGA. This CDR3 contains 15 residues. This chain's CDR3 is CASSPGLAGANEQFF. The CDR3 region has the DNA TGTGCCAGCAGCCCGGGACTAGCGGGAGCCAATGAGCAGTTCTTC.

CDR3 sequence: CASSQTGEGFSPLHF. CDR3 bases: TGTGCCAGCAGCCAGACAGGGGAAGGCTTCTCACCCCTCCACTTT. The V call is TRBV7-9, the J call TRBJ1-6; 8 nucleotides align to TRBD1. Per germline, CDR1 SEHNR and CDR2 FQNEAQ (reference sequence). Losses at the gene ends were 5 bases for V and 10 bases for J; bases not matched to a gene: 10. The CDR3 contains 15 residues.

This clone was detected once. The rearrangement uses TRBV18 and TRBJ1-6; D remains unclear. The CDR3 is made up of 14 amino acids. V was clipped by 0 bases and J by 7 bases, with 7 bases between them. Germline lookup yields CDR1 KGHSH and CDR2 LQKENI. CDR3 DNA sequence: TGTGCCAGCTCACCACCGTCCGGGAATTCACCCCTCCACTTT. Its protein is CASSPPSGNSPLHF.

The J gene is TRBJ2-3, the V gene TRBV29-1; D gene uncertain. The ends were cut back, 0 bases at V and 0 bases at J, with 10 bases in the middle. The CDR3 runs to 15 residues. Germline assignment: CDR1 SQVTM and CDR2 ANQGSEA. CDR3: CSVEDRVTSTDTQYF. For the CDR3, the DNA is TGCAGCGTTGAAGATAGGGTAACTAGCACAGATACGCAGTATTTT.

This sequence joins TRBV10-3 and TRBJ2-1; D is unresolved. The germline V and J ends were trimmed by 2 bases and 4 bases, with 6 bases remaining between them. The CDR3 length is 13 residues. Germline lookup yields CDR1 ENHRY and CDR2 SYGVKD. DNA of the CDR3: TGTGCCATCAGTGAGGAGGTGTACAATGAGCAGTTCTTC. Encoded protein: CAISEEVYNEQFF.

This chain connects TRBV9 to TRBJ2-3; D uncertain. Trimming cost V 1 base and J 2 bases, with 11 bases left between them. Per the germline V gene, CDR1 is SGDLS and CDR2 is YYNGEE. The CDR3 runs 15 residues. In nucleotides, the CDR3 is TGTGCCAGCAGCGTAACAGTAGGGATCACAGATACGCAGTATTTT. It encodes CASSVTVGITDTQYF.

The chain uses TRBV2 and TRBJ1-6; perhaps TRBD1 as D (5 bases). Germline V lookup: CDR1 SNHLY, CDR2 FYNNEI. Between the trimmed V and J ends, which lost 6 bases and 4 bases, there was a span of 10 bases. The CDR3 is 14 residues long. The CDR3 DNA is TGTGCCAGCAGGCGAGGGGCGTATAATTCACCCCTCCACTTT. Residues: CASRRGAYNSPLHF. Looking up the rest from reference TRBV2 and TRBJ1-6 gives the full variable domain: EPEVTQTPSHQVTQMGQEVILRCVPISNHLYFYWYRQILGQKVEFLVSFYNNEISEKSEIFDDQFSVERPDGSNFTLKIRSTKLEDSAMYFCASRRGAYNSPLHFGNGTRLTVT.

V and J are TRBV3-1 (or the pseudogene TRBV3-2) and TRBJ2-7, with TRBD1 as a possible D gene (6 bases). Per the germline V gene, CDR1 is LGHDT and CDR2 is YNNKEL (reference sequence). The CDR3 sequence is 13 residues long. V was trimmed by 1 base and J by 6 bases, leaving 10 bases between them. The CDR3 region has the DNA TGTGCCAGCAGCCAAGTTGCGGACAGCGAGCAGTACTTC. Protein sequence: CASSQVADSEQYF.

Written as DNA, the CDR3 is TGTGCCAGCAGCCCCAACAGGGCGGGGTACAATGAGCAGTTCTTC. Its translation is CASSPNRAGYNEQFF. The V call is TRBV28, the J call TRBJ2-1; either TRBD1 or TRBD2 may fit D (6 bases each). V dropped 6 bases and J dropped 4 bases, with 16 bases sitting between them. Germline V gene data show CDR1 as MDHEN and CDR2 as SYDVKM. The CDR3 sequence is 15 residues long.

The rearrangement links TRBV20-1 to TRBJ1-2, with D hard to call. The ends were cut back, 3 bases at V and 6 bases at J, with 8 bases in the middle. The CDR3 covers 11 residues. Germline V gene sequence: CDR1 DFQATT, CDR2 SNEGSKA (reference sequence). The DNA of the CDR3 is TGCAGTGCTAGGTACCAGCATGGCTACACCTTC. Its protein is CSARYQHGYTF.

This chain uses TRBV5-1 with TRBJ2-5, with D possibly matching TRBD1 (6 bases). V shed 1 base and J shed 5 bases, with 21 bases lying between them. CDR1 and CDR2 (germline): SGHRS, YFSETQ. The CDR3 contains 17 residues. CDR3 region: CASSLSTGPAGVETQYF. DNA of the CDR3: TGCGCCAGCAGCTTGTCGACAGGCCCCGCCGGTGTGGAGACCCAGTACTTC.

The V gene is TRBV6-5, the J gene TRBJ2-7; a possible D gene is TRBD1 (6 bases). Trimming removed 5 bases from V and 6 bases from J, with 14 bases in between. Germline CDR1 is MNHEY and CDR2 is SVGAGI. This CDR3 spans 13 amino acids. In DNA, the CDR3 is TGTGCCAGCAGTAATATAGACAGGAGCGAGCAGTACTTC. Translating it yields CASSNIDRSEQYF.

The gene calls are TRBV6-5 and TRBJ2-7; D is unclear. CDR3 length: 13 residues. The germline CDR1 and CDR2 sequences are MNHEY and SVGAGI. Trimming left V 5 bases short and J 5 bases short, with 13 bases between. CDR3 region: CASSISAGHEQYF. The CDR3 DNA reads TGTGCCAGCAGTATATCCGCCGGCCACGAGCAGTACTTC.

The chain has TRBV2 and TRBJ2-7; 8 nucleotides agree with TRBD1. The CDR3 consists of 13 residues. V lost 5 bases and J lost 13; bases outside the gene matches: 13. Germline CDR1 and CDR2: SNHLY and FYNNEI. The DNA for the CDR3 is TGTGCCAGCAGTCCAAATACAGGGGGTAATTTCTACTTC. Its translation: CASSPNTGGNFYF.